This T cell receptor beta chain originates from a study of Ad26.COV2.S vaccination and SARS-CoV-2 variants. Across the whole study: Donor was assigned to the Ad26.COV2.S arm of trial COV1001.

Profiling relied on immunoSEQ multiplex PCR, and the TCRdb table lists in-frame clones only, not all of them. The table includes about 320,000 clones, roughly 84% detected once. Treatment reported: some 20 received Ad26.COV2.S at low or high dose, single or two shots; roughly five received placebo; per-sample allocation not given. It was on day 63 after the first vaccine or placebo injection that samples were taken. The V and J ends lost 4 bases and 5 bases, in that order; junction bases with no gene match: 16. From germline, CDR1 is PRHDT and CDR2 FYEKMQ (reference sequence). The CDR3 loop spans 17 amino acids.

The TCR sequence derives from a person aged 18-60 years who received the Ad26.COV2.S COVID-19 vaccine or a placebo. The source material was peripheral blood, sampled in a trial of Ad26.COV2.S vaccine versus placebo. The chain couples TRBV13 to TRBJ2-5; 7 bases are a match to TRBD2. In DNA, the CDR3 is TGTGCCAGCAGCTCCTCGGGGTGGCGGGGGAAGGAGGAGACCCAGTACTTC. It is translated as CASSSSGWRGKEETQYF.